The rows below give T cell receptor beta chains drawn from one sample of a study of shared clonotypes between healthy human individuals. Generated by immunoSEQ multiplex PCR, the TCRdb table keeps only in-frame clones and is missing some. Of some 1.5 million clones in the sample, roughly 96% are singletons; the top ten hold over 1%. The sample was naive CD4+ T cells sorted from blood. These receptors came from a man younger than 45 in good health. Each CDR3 is given with its conserved first and last residue. A D gene is named only where the DNA matches it firmly. Expanded clones get a size class; other rows say once, few or many, or leave the size out.

>12|.|TRBJ2-6|TRBV11-2|.
TGTGCCAGCAGCTTAGTTGCCAACGTCCTGACTTTC
CASSLVANVLTF
>15|TRBD2|TRBJ2-1|TRBV6-5|.
TGTGCCAGCACCGCTCGAGGACTAGCGAACTATGAGCAGTTCTTC
CASTARGLANYEQFF
>14|.|TRBJ1-3|TRBV19|few
TGTGCCAGTAGTATGACAATGTCTGGAAACACCATATATTTT
CASSMTMSGNTIYF
>15|TRBD2|TRBJ2-1|TRBV6-5|once
TGTGCCAGCAGTGTTCTAGCGGAGTCCTACAATGAGCAGTTCTTC
CASSVLAESYNEQFF
>14|.|TRBJ2-2|TRBV7-8|.
TGTGCCAGCAGCTCCACTCTCGGGTCCGGGGAGCTGTTTTTT
CASSSTLGSGELFF
>11|.|TRBJ2-4|TRBV6-1|once
TGTGCCAGCAGTGCAATGAACATTCAGTACTTC
CASSAMNIQYF
>15|TRBD1|TRBJ2-5|TRBV18|.
TGTGCCAGCTCACCACCCTCGACAGGGCAAGAGACCCAGTACTTC
CASSPPSTGQETQYF
>15|.|TRBJ2-7|TRBV5-4|.
TGTGCCAGCAGCGCACCGACTAGTGACCCCTACGAGCAGTACTTC
CASSAPTSDPYEQYF
>11|TRBD1|TRBJ1-1|TRBV25-1|.
TGTGCCAGCAGTGAGGGACAGCAAGCTTTCTTT
CASSEGQQAFF
>13|TRBD1|TRBJ1-2|TRBV29-1|.
TGCAGCGCCTCGGACAGGGGGAACTATGGCTACACCTTC
CSASDRGNYGYTF
>17|TRBD2|TRBJ2-3|TRBV18|.
TGTGCCAGCTCACCTCCTTTCGGGACTAGCGGCACAGATACGCAGTATTTT
CASSPPFGTSGTDTQYF
>15|TRBD1|TRBJ1-5|TRBV19|once
TGTGCCAGTAGTGGGGGGACAGTTAGCAATCAGCCCCAGCATTTT
CASSGGTVSNQPQHF
>14|.|TRBJ1-1|TRBV5-1|.
TGCGCCAGCAGCCCTACAACAGGGCCACTAGAAGCTTTCTTT
CASSPTTGPLEAFF
>18|.|TRBJ1-5|TRBV7-9|.
TGTGCCAGCAGCTCCTACGATTTCAGCTCACGTCGAAATCAGCCCCAGCATTTT
CASSSYDFSSRRNQPQHF
>18|.|TRBJ2-6|TRBV9|.
TGTGCCAGCAGCGTAGGGCCCGCCCCGAACTCTGGGGCCAACGTCCTGACTTTC
CASSVGPAPNSGANVLTF
>14|.|TRBJ1-2|TRBV6-1|.
TGTGCCAGCAGTATGAACAGGGTTAATCATGGCTACACCTTC
CASSMNRVNHGYTF
>15|.|TRBJ2-1|TRBV30|.
TGTGCCTGGAGCTTGTATGGGGGGCTCTACAATGAGCAGTTCTTC
CAWSLYGGLYNEQFF
>14|.|TRBJ2-5|TRBV5-5|.
TGTGCCAGCAGCTTTTCATACGCGGAAGAGACCCAGTACTTC
CASSFSYAEETQYF
>16|.|TRBJ2-3|TRBV6-1|.
TGTGCCAGCAGTGGAACTAGAAGCGGATACACAGATACGCAGTATTTT
CASSGTRSGYTDTQYF
>15|.|TRBJ1-1|TRBV19|.
TGTGCCAGTAGATTCGTTAACAGACAGAACACTGAAGCTTTCTTT
CASRFVNRQNTEAFF
>14|.|TRBJ1-5|TRBV4-2|.
TGTGCCAGCAGCCAAGGATTTAGGGATCAGCCCCAGCATTTT
CASSQGFRDQPQHF
>17|.|TRBJ2-7|TRBV5-8|once
TGTGCCAGCAGCTTGGATGAGGGGACGATTACGTCCTACGAGCAGTACTTC
CASSLDEGTITSYEQYF
>15|.|TRBJ2-2|TRBV14|.
TGTGCCAGCAGCCCGAGGGGGGGATCGACCGGGGAGCTGTTTTTT
CASSPRGGSTGELFF
>12|.|TRBJ2-5|TRBV29-1|.
TGCAGCGTGGAGGCGGGACAAGAGACCCAGTACTTC
CSVEAGQETQYF
>15|TRBD1|TRBJ2-7|TRBV5-1|.
TGCGCCAGCAGCCAGGAGACAGGGCCCTTCTACGAGCAGTACTTC
CASSQETGPFYEQYF
>13|.|TRBJ2-7|TRBV15|.
TGTGCCACCAGCAGAGGGGGCTCCTACGAGCAGTACTTC
CATSRGGSYEQYF
>12|.|TRBJ2-7|TRBV28|.
TGTGCCAGCAGTCCCGACTCCTACGAGCAGTACTTC
CASSPDSYEQYF